This T cell receptor (beta chain) was captured by sequencing in a study of cytomegalovirus exposure and HLA in healthy donors. Study summary: Across some 400 genotyped donors, 81% landed in the Caucasian-associated ancestry cluster. Study conclusions and caveats: In a later analysis, across HLA loci, associated TCR counts were highest for DRB1, lowest for HLA-C.

Primers for the PCR totalled 60 Vbeta and 13 Jbeta. The authors' processing: About 9.9 million shared chains were among around 80 million unique TCR beta chains counted in a later analysis. TCRdb keeps only in-frame clones here, not all; method: immunoSEQ multiplex PCR. The DNA was the basis for D and trimming; V, J and clone size are from that table. Of 150,000 or so clones in the sample, approximately 79% were seen once. A remark on this clone: Its antigen is still unknown.

CDR3 length equals 16 residues. The V end lost 4 bases, the J end lost 1 base, and 17 bases lay between the germline ends. Germline-derived CDR1 and CDR2 are LNHDA and SQIVND (reference sequence). Sequencing was done on a sample of PBMCs. The clonotype was recovered from a man aged 18 to 30 in good health and CMV-seropositive. V gene TRBV19 combines with J gene TRBJ2-7, with D possibly matching TRBD1 (7 bases). The CDR3 coding sequence is TGTGCCAGTAGTAGACTCCCCCAGGGGGGATCCTACGAGCAGTACTTC. Translated: CASSRLPQGGSYEQYF.